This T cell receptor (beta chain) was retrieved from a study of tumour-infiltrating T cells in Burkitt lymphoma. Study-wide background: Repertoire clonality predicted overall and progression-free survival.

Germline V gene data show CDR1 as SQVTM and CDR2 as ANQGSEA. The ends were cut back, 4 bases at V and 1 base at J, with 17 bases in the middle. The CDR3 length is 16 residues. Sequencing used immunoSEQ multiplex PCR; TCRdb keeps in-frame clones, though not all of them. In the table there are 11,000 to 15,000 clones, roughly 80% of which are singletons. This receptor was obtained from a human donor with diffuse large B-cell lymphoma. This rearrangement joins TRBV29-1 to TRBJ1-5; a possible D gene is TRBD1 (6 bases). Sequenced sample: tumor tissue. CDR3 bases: TGCAGCGTTGCGGAGGGAAGGGGGAGAAGCAATCAGCCCCAGCATTTT. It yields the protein CSVAEGRGRSNQPQHF.